This entry describes one T cell receptor (beta chain). Its antigen is not known. Previously, flow cytometry had revealed CD8+CD57+ cell expansion in the patients chosen for sequencing. The patients, all of them, had severe acquired aplastic anemia. These data are taken from a study of CD8+CD57+ T cells in acquired aplastic anemia. For the study at large: Average DNA yield from sorted CD4+ and CD8+ cells was approximately 3 ug. Whole-study results and caveats: Comparison of patients with controls identified 25 to 35 shared CD8+ CDR3 sequences. A significant difference in CD8+ Simpson's diversity between patients and controls was not found.

Genomic DNA constituted the template upon which TCR beta VDJ and CDR3 profiling was performed. TCRdb processed the reads anew with MiXCR; each CDR3 protein has one entry. The sample has about 150,000 distinct CDR3 sequences, about 54% seen once; the top ten hold about 12%. This CDR3 has 14 residues. Germline V gene sequence: CDR1 SNHLY, CDR2 FYNNEI. Trimming at V came to 8 bases and at J to 9 bases, leaving 9 bases not matched to a gene. The chain links TRBV2 to TRBJ2-1; the match to TRBD1 covers 11 bases. The sequence was obtained from a human donor with aplastic anemia. Sample: sorted CD4+, CD8+, or CD8+CD57+ T cells (not recorded which) from PBMCs. The CDR3: CASSEDRGRFEQFF. The CDR3 coding sequence is TGTGCCAGCTCGGAGGACAGGGGGCGATTTGAGCAGTTCTTC.